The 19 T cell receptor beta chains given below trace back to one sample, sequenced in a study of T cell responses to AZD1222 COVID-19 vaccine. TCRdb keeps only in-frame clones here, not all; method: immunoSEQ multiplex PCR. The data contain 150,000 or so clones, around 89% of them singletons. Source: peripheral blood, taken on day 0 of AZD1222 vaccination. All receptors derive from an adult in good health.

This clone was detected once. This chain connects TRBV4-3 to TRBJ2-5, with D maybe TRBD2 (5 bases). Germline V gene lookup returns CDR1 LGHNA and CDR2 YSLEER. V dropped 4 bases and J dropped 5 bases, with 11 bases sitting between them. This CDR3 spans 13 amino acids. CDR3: CASSRGLSETQYF. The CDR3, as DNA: TGCGCCAGCAGCCGAGGGTTATCGGAGACCCAGTACTTC.

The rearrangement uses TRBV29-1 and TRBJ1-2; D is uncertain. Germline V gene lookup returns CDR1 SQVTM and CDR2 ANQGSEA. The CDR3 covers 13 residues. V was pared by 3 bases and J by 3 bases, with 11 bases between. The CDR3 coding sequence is TGCAGCGTTGACGGAGGGATTGACTATGGCTACACCTTC. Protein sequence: CSVDGGIDYGYTF. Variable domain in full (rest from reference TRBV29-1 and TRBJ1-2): SAVISQKPSRDICQRGTSLTIQCQVDSQVTMMFWYRQQPGQSLTLIATANQGSEATYESGFVIDKFPISRPNLTFSTLTVSNMSPEDSSIYLCSVDGGIDYGYTFGSGTRLTVV.

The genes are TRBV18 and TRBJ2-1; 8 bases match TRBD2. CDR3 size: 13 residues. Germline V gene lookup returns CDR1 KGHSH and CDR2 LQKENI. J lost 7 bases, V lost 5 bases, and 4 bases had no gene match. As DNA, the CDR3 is TGTGCCAGCTCATCTTCTAGCGGGAATGAGCAGTTCTTC. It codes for CASSSSSGNEQFF.

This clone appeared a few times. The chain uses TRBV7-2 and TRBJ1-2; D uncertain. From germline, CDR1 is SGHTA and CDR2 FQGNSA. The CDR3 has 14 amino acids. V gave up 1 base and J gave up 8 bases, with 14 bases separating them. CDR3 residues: CASSLVFASEGYTF. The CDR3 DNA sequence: TGTGCCAGCAGCTTAGTGTTTGCTTCAGAAGGCTACACCTTC.

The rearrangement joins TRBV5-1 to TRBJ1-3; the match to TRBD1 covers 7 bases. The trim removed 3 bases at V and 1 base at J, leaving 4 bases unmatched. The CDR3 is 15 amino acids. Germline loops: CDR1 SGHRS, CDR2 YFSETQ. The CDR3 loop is CASSSTGFSGNTIYF. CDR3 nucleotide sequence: TGCGCCAGCAGCTCGACAGGGTTTTCTGGAAACACCATATATTTT.

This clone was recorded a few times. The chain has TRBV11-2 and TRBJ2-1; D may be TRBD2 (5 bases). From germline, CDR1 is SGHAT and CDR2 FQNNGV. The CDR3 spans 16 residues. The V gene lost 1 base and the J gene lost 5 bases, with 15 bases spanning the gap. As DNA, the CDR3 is TGTGCCAGCAGCTTAGGGCGGCGGGTGGCCCACAATGAGCAGTTCTTC. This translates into CASSLGRRVAHNEQFF.

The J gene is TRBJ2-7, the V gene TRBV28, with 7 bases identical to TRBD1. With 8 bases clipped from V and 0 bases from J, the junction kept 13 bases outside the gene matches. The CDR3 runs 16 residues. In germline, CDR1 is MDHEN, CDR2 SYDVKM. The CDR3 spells CASPRWVDRDSYEQYF. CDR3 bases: TGTGCCAGCCCGAGGTGGGTCGACAGGGACTCCTACGAGCAGTACTTC.

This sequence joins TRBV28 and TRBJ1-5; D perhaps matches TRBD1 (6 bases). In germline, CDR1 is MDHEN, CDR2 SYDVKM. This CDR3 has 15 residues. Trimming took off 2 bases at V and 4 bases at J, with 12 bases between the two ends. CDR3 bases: TGTGCCAGCAGTTTAAGCAGGGGTGGGAATCAGCCCCAGCATTTT. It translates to CASSLSRGGNQPQHF.

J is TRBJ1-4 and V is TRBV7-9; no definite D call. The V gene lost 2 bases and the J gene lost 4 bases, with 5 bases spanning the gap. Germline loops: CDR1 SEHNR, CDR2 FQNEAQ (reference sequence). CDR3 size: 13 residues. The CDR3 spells CASSLQVNEKLFF. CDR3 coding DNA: TGTGCCAGCAGCTTACAGGTTAATGAAAAACTGTTTTTT.

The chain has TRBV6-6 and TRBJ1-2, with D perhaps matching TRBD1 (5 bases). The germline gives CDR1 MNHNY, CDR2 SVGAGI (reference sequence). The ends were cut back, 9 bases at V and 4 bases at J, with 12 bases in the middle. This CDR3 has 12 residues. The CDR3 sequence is CASSGTSYGYTF. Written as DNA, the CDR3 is TGTGCCAGTTCCGGGACCTCCTATGGCTACACCTTC.

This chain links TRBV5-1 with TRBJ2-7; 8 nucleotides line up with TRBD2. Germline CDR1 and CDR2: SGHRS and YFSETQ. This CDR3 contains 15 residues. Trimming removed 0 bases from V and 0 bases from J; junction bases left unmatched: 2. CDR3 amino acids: CASSLVAGSSYEQYF. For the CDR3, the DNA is TGCGCCAGCAGCTTGGTAGCGGGGAGCTCCTACGAGCAGTACTTC.

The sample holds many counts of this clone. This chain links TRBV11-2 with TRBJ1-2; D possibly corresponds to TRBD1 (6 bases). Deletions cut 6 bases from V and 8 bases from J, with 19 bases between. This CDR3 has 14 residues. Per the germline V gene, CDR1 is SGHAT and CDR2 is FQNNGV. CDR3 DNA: TGTGCCAGCAGTTCTCCGGGGGGGCGTACCGGCTACACCTTC. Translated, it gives CASSSPGGRTGYTF.

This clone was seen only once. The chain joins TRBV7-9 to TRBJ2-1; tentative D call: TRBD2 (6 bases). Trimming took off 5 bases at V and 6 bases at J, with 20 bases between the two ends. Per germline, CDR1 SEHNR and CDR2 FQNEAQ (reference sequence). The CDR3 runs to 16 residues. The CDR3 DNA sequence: TGTGCCAGCAGCCCCTCAAAGCGGGTGCGGATCAATGAGCAGTTCTTC. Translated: CASSPSKRVRINEQFF.

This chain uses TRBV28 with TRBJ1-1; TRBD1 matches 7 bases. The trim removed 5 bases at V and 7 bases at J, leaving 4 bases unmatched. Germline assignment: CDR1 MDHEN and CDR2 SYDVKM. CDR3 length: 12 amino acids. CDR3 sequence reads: CASSLRQGEAFF. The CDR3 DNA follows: TGTGCCAGCAGTCTAAGACAGGGTGAAGCTTTCTTT.

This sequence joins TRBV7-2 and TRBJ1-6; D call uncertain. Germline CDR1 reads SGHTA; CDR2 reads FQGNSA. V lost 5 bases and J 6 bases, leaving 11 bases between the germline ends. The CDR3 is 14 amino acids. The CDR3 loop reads CASSPPGLNSPLHF. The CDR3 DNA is TGTGCCAGCAGCCCCCCAGGACTTAATTCACCCCTCCACTTT.

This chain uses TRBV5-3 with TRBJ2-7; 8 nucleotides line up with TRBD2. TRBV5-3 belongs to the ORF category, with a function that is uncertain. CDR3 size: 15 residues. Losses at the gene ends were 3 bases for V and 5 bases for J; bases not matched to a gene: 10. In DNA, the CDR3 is TGTGCCAGAAGCTCTGGTAGCGGGACCACTGACGAGCAGTACTTC. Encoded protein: CARSSGSGTTDEQYF.

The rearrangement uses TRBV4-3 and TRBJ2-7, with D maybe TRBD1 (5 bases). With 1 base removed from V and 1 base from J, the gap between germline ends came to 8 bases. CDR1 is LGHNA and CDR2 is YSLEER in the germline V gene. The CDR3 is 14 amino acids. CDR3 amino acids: CASSQVDRSYEQYF. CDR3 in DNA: TGCGCCAGCAGCCAAGTTGACAGATCCTACGAGCAGTACTTC.

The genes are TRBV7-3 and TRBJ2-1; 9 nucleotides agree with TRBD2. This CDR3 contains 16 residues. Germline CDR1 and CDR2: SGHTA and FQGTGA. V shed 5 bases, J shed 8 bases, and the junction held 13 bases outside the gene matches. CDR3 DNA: TGTGCCAGCAGCCCTCGGGGAGCGGGAGGTACCGATGAGCAGTTCTTC. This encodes CASSPRGAGGTDEQFF.

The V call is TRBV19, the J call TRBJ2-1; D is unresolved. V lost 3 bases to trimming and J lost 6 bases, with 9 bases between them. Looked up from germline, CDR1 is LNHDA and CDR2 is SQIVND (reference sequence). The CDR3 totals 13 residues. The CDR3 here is CASSISTPNEQFF. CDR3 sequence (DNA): TGTGCCAGTAGTATTTCCACTCCCAATGAGCAGTTCTTC.